The rows below give T cell receptor beta chains drawn from one sample of a study of cytomegalovirus exposure and HLA in healthy donors. Clones were read by immunoSEQ multiplex PCR, and TCRdb kept only the in-frame ones, dropping some. The sample lists approximately 150,000 clones, roughly 81% occurring once. The sequencing input was PBMCs. The receptors originated from a woman in her late teens or twenties in good health and CMV-seropositive. The CDR3 runs from the conserved cysteine through the conserved F or W. The order of the fields is J gene, D gene, clone size, V gene, CDR3 DNA, CDR3 protein. A D gene is named only where the DNA matches it firmly. Not all rows give a size; the values are once, few, many and, for expanded clones, a class.

J gene: TRBJ2-4; D gene: -; clone size: -; V gene: TRBV19; CDR3 DNA: TGTGCCAGTAGTATTCAGGGTATACTAGCCAAAAACATTCAGTACTTC; CDR3 protein: CASSIQGILAKNIQYF
J gene: TRBJ2-7; D gene: -; clone size: -; V gene: TRBV29-1; CDR3 DNA: TGCAGCGTTGAAAGAGGATACTTGCTGTACTTC; CDR3 protein: CSVERGYLLYF
J gene: TRBJ1-5; D gene: -; clone size: few; V gene: TRBV7-9; CDR3 DNA: TGTGCCAGCAGCTTCGGACAGAATCAGCCCCAGCATTTT; CDR3 protein: CASSFGQNQPQHF
J gene: TRBJ2-7; D gene: -; clone size: -; V gene: TRBV6-1; CDR3 DNA: TGTGCCAGCAGTGGAACAGCCAACTACGAGCAGTACTTC; CDR3 protein: CASSGTANYEQYF
J gene: TRBJ1-2; D gene: -; clone size: once; V gene: TRBV2; CDR3 DNA: TGTGCCAGCAGTACCCGACAGGCCGCCCGGAGTGGCTACACCTTC; CDR3 protein: CASSTRQAARSGYTF
J gene: TRBJ1-1; D gene: -; clone size: once; V gene: TRBV29-1; CDR3 DNA: TGCAGCGTTGAAGTGCAGGTGGGTACTGAAGCTTTCTTT; CDR3 protein: CSVEVQVGTEAFF
J gene: TRBJ1-2; D gene: -; clone size: -; V gene: TRBV11-2; CDR3 DNA: TGTGCCAGCAGCACCGAGGGGGTCGATGGCTACACCTTC; CDR3 protein: CASSTEGVDGYTF
J gene: TRBJ1-5; D gene: -; clone size: once; V gene: TRBV4-1; CDR3 DNA: TGCGCCAGCAGCCAAGTATGGGAGGGCAATCAGCCCCAGCATTTT; CDR3 protein: CASSQVWEGNQPQHF
J gene: TRBJ1-6; D gene: -; clone size: -; V gene: TRBV29-1; CDR3 DNA: TGCAGCGCCTTGCTGTCGCGAAATTCACCCCTCCACTTT; CDR3 protein: CSALLSRNSPLHF
J gene: TRBJ2-1; D gene: -; clone size: -; V gene: TRBV2; CDR3 DNA: TGTGCCAGCAGTTTTGGTCAGTACAATGAGCAGTTCTTC; CDR3 protein: CASSFGQYNEQFF
J gene: TRBJ1-2; D gene: -; clone size: once; V gene: TRBV6-5; CDR3 DNA: TGTGCCAGCAGTTTTACAACTAACTATGGCTACACCTTC; CDR3 protein: CASSFTTNYGYTF
J gene: TRBJ1-6; D gene: TRBD1; clone size: -; V gene: TRBV29-1; CDR3 DNA: TGCAGCGCCCGGACAGGGGATAATTCACCCCTCCACTTT; CDR3 protein: CSARTGDNSPLHF
J gene: TRBJ1-1; D gene: -; clone size: -; V gene: TRBV28; CDR3 DNA: TGTGCCAGCAGTTCCTTACAGATATCGAACACTGAAGCTTTCTTT; CDR3 protein: CASSSLQISNTEAFF
J gene: TRBJ1-4; D gene: -; clone size: -; V gene: TRBV19; CDR3 DNA: TGTGCCAGTAGTATATCAGGGGCTAATGAAAAACTGTTTTTT; CDR3 protein: CASSISGANEKLFF
J gene: TRBJ2-1; D gene: -; clone size: -; V gene: TRBV2; CDR3 DNA: TGTGCCACCAGGAAGGGGGGGGGAATGTATGAGCAGTTCTTC; CDR3 protein: CATRKGGGMYEQFF
J gene: TRBJ2-4; D gene: -; clone size: -; V gene: TRBV7-6; CDR3 DNA: TGTGCCAGCAGCTTAGCGGGGGTGCGGGGCGCGGACATTCAGTACTTC; CDR3 protein: CASSLAGVRGADIQYF
J gene: TRBJ2-5; D gene: -; clone size: -; V gene: TRBV14; CDR3 DNA: TGTGCCAGCAGCCCGAGACACACACCTGAGACCCAGTACTTC; CDR3 protein: CASSPRHTPETQYF
J gene: TRBJ2-1; D gene: -; clone size: -; V gene: TRBV4-1; CDR3 DNA: TGCGCCAGCAGCTCACGAAACCGGGACAATGAGCAGTTCTTC; CDR3 protein: CASSSRNRDNEQFF
J gene: TRBJ1-5; D gene: -; clone size: -; V gene: TRBV7-8; CDR3 DNA: TGTGCCAGCAGCTTAGAGACAGCACTTAGCAATCAGCCCCAGCATTTT; CDR3 protein: CASSLETALSNQPQHF
J gene: TRBJ2-7; D gene: -; clone size: -; V gene: TRBV7-9; CDR3 DNA: TGTGCCAGCAGCTTAGCAGGGGGCTACGAGCAGTACTTC; CDR3 protein: CASSLAGGYEQYF
J gene: TRBJ1-2; D gene: -; clone size: -; V gene: TRBV28; CDR3 DNA: TGTGCCAGCAGGTCCTCCCCCGGGTTTGATGGCTACACCTTC; CDR3 protein: CASRSSPGFDGYTF
J gene: TRBJ2-2; D gene: TRBD1; clone size: -; V gene: TRBV5-1; CDR3 DNA: TGCGCCAGCAGCTTGGAGGGGACAGGGGCCAGTACATCGGCCGGGGAGCTGTTTTTT; CDR3 protein: CASSLEGTGASTSAGELFF
J gene: TRBJ1-5; D gene: -; clone size: -; V gene: TRBV29-1; CDR3 DNA: TGCAGCGCATCCGGGACAAATAGCAATCAGCCCCAGCATTTT; CDR3 protein: CSASGTNSNQPQHF
J gene: TRBJ2-7; D gene: TRBD2; clone size: once; V gene: TRBV6-5; CDR3 DNA: TGTGCCAGCACCCCGATAGGACTAGCGACCGAGCAGTACTTC; CDR3 protein: CASTPIGLATEQYF
J gene: TRBJ2-7; D gene: -; clone size: -; V gene: TRBV19; CDR3 DNA: TGTGCCAGTAGCCAGGCTGTGTCCTACGAGCAGTACTTC; CDR3 protein: CASSQAVSYEQYF
J gene: TRBJ1-4; D gene: -; clone size: -; V gene: TRBV5-1; CDR3 DNA: TGCGCCAGCAAAGAGGTACAAGTTAATGAAAAACTGTTTTTT; CDR3 protein: CASKEVQVNEKLFF
J gene: TRBJ2-3; D gene: -; clone size: -; V gene: TRBV6-5; CDR3 DNA: TGTGCCAGCAGTTACCCGAGCACAGATACGCAGTATTTT; CDR3 protein: CASSYPSTDTQYF
J gene: TRBJ1-2; D gene: -; clone size: -; V gene: TRBV5-8; CDR3 DNA: TGTGCCAGCAGGTTTTTGAGATCTTATGGCTACACCTTC; CDR3 protein: CASRFLRSYGYTF
J gene: TRBJ1-1; D gene: -; clone size: -; V gene: TRBV7-2; CDR3 DNA: TGTGCCAGCAGCTTAATTTGGGGCAGGAACACTGAAGCTTTCTTT; CDR3 protein: CASSLIWGRNTEAFF
J gene: TRBJ2-4; D gene: -; clone size: few; V gene: TRBV13; CDR3 DNA: TGTGCCAGCAGCTTAGAGACAGGCAGGGTTCCAAACATTCAGTACTTC; CDR3 protein: CASSLETGRVPNIQYF
J gene: TRBJ1-1; D gene: -; clone size: -; V gene: TRBV10-3; CDR3 DNA: TGTGCCATCAGTGATCTAGACGAAAGGCGTGGCACTGAAGCTTTCTTT; CDR3 protein: CAISDLDERRGTEAFF
J gene: TRBJ2-4; D gene: TRBD1; clone size: -; V gene: TRBV6-5; CDR3 DNA: TGTGCCAGCAGGGAGGACAGGGGGAATAACATTCAGTACTTC; CDR3 protein: CASREDRGNNIQYF
J gene: TRBJ1-2; D gene: -; clone size: -; V gene: TRBV18; CDR3 DNA: TGTGCCAGCTCCCCCGAGGATAACTATGGCTACACCTTC; CDR3 protein: CASSPEDNYGYTF
J gene: TRBJ2-7; D gene: -; clone size: -; V gene: TRBV7-9; CDR3 DNA: TGTGCCAGCAGCTCGACTCGGGGCGGGACAGCCTACTTC; CDR3 protein: CASSSTRGGTAYF
J gene: TRBJ1-2; D gene: -; clone size: -; V gene: TRBV6-1; CDR3 DNA: TGTGCCAGCAGTGCGGTAGCAGACTCTGAGGGCTACACCTTC; CDR3 protein: CASSAVADSEGYTF
J gene: TRBJ1-5; D gene: -; clone size: -; V gene: TRBV6-4; CDR3 DNA: TGTGCCAGGGCCCAGCACAGGGCTAATCAGCCCCAGCATTTT; CDR3 protein: CARAQHRANQPQHF
J gene: TRBJ1-2; D gene: -; clone size: once; V gene: TRBV29-1; CDR3 DNA: TGCAGCGTTGAAGGCCCAGGACAGATCTACACCTTC; CDR3 protein: CSVEGPGQIYTF